This TCR beta chain was found in a study of T cells in Graves' hyperthyroidism and ophthalmopathy. This clonotype was seen at least ten times. This CDR3 region has 17 residues. V dropped 0 bases and J dropped 6 bases, with 17 bases sitting between them. The germline V gene encodes CDR1 KGHSH and CDR2 LQKENI. TCR beta CDR3 region amplification was performed from RNA transcripts. First-round RT-PCR with HTBI primers amplified the TCR CDR3 region. TCRdb re-derived calls from the multiplex PCR reads in MiXCR, one entry per CDR3 protein. The profile shows fewer than 450,000 distinct CDR3 sequences, about a sixth of them singletons.

The rearrangement links TRBV18 to TRBJ2-2; weak D call: TRBD2 (5 bases). The sequencing input was blood. This TCR came from a woman between 25 and 40 years old with Graves' hyperthyroidism that later progressed to Graves' ophthalmopathy. The CDR3 region has the DNA TGTGCCAGCTCACCACCGCGTGGAGGTTTAGGCGCCGGGGAGCTGTTTTTT. It is translated as CASSPPRGGLGAGELFF.